This T cell receptor beta chain was observed in a study of blood T cells in healthy people across ages. A second PCR, run for roughly 7 to 11 cycles, used a sample-barcoded 5' primer plus a J-beta primer mix. Using its own MiXCR run on the 5' RACE reads, TCRdb lists one record per CDR3 protein. The repertoire holds about 1.7 million distinct CDR3 sequences, with approximately 28% as singletons. Study-wide results and limits: Whereas aged donors had fewer naive CD4+ cells, long-lived donors had more of them and higher diversity.

V lost 4 bases to trimming and J lost 6 bases, with 11 bases between them. The CDR3 loop spans 13 amino acids. Germline-derived CDR1 and CDR2 are MDHEN and SYDVKM. As for this clonotype: No antigen is known for it.

The sequenced sample consisted of blood. V usage is TRBV28 and J usage is TRBJ2-3; no clear D. The clonotype comes from a young woman in good health. CDR3 coding DNA: TGTGCCAGCAGTTCGTACTCTCGGGATACGCAGTATTTT. It yields the protein CASSSYSRDTQYF.